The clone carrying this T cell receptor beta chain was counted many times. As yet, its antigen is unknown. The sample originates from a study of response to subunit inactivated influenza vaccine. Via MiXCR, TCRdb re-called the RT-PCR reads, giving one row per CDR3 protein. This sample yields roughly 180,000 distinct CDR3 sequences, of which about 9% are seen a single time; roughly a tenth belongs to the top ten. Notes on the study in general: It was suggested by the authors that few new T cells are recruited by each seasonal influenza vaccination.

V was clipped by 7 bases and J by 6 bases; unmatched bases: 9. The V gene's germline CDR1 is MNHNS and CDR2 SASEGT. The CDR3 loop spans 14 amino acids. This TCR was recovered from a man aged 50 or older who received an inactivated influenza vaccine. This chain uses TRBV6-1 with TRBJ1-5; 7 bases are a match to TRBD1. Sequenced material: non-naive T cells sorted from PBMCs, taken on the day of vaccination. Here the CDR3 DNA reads TGTGCCAGCAAACCTGACAGGGAAGGTCAGCCCCAGCATTTT. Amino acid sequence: CASKPDREGQPQHF.